A selection of T cell receptor beta chains follows, all from one sample in a study of CD8+CD57+ T cells in acquired aplastic anemia. From the reads, TCRdb called clonotypes with MiXCR, one entry per CDR3 protein. Of about 150,000 distinct CDR3 sequences detected, roughly half appear once; the ten largest clones hold less than 15%. The sequencing input was sorted CD4+, CD8+, or CD8+CD57+ T cells (not recorded which) from PBMCs. The receptor set was obtained from a human donor with aplastic anemia. Each CDR3 is given with its conserved first and last residue. Fields, in order: clone size, D gene, J gene, V gene, CDR3 DNA, CDR3 protein. A D gene is named only where the DNA matches it firmly. Clone sizes are given selectively: once, few, many, or a class where the clone is expanded.

abundance: .
d_gene: .
j_gene: TRBJ1-2
v_gene: TRBV11-2
CDR3nt: TGTGCCAGCAGCTTAGACGGGGGGGGCTACACCTTC
CDR3aa: CASSLDGGGYTF

abundance: .
d_gene: .
j_gene: TRBJ2-1
v_gene: TRBV27
CDR3nt: TGTGCCAGCAGTTTATCTGTGGTTAATGAGCAGTTCTTC
CDR3aa: CASSLSVVNEQFF

abundance: many
d_gene: .
j_gene: TRBJ1-1
v_gene: TRBV4-1
CDR3nt: TGCGCCAGCAGCCAAGAGTGGCAGGGAAGGCCTGAAGCTTTCTTT
CDR3aa: CASSQEWQGRPEAFF

abundance: .
d_gene: .
j_gene: TRBJ1-1
v_gene: TRBV27
CDR3nt: TGTGCCAGCGGGAGAGGGGGGTGGGAAGCTTTCTTT
CDR3aa: CASGRGGWEAFF

abundance: .
d_gene: .
j_gene: TRBJ2-2
v_gene: TRBV16
CDR3nt: TGTGCCAGCAGCCGAAACAAAGGAGGCACCGGGGAGCTGTTCTTT
CDR3aa: CASSRNKGGTGELFF

abundance: .
d_gene: .
j_gene: TRBJ2-3
v_gene: TRBV11-2
CDR3nt: TGTGCCAGCAGCTTAGGGAGGTTTGGGCGGGACACAGATACGCAGTATTTT
CDR3aa: CASSLGRFGRDTDTQYF

abundance: .
d_gene: .
j_gene: TRBJ1-1
v_gene: TRBV29-1
CDR3nt: TGCAGCGTTGAAGATCCGTTGGGAGGTGAAGCTTTCTTT
CDR3aa: CSVEDPLGGEAFF

abundance: many
d_gene: .
j_gene: TRBJ2-6
v_gene: TRBV2
CDR3nt: TGTGCCAGCAGTGAACGGCACAGCTCCGGGGCCAACGTCCTGACTTTC
CDR3aa: CASSERHSSGANVLTF

abundance: many
d_gene: .
j_gene: TRBJ1-1
v_gene: TRBV12-3/TRBV12-4
CDR3nt: TGTGCCAGCAGTCTCAGGGGAGGGTCTGAAGCTTTCTTT
CDR3aa: CASSLRGGSEAFF

abundance: few
d_gene: .
j_gene: TRBJ2-1
v_gene: TRBV24-1
CDR3nt: TGTGCCACCAGTGACCGAAAGGGTGTGGTTTGGGAGCAGTTCTTC
CDR3aa: CATSDRKGVVWEQFF

abundance: once
d_gene: TRBD2
j_gene: TRBJ2-3
v_gene: TRBV13
CDR3nt: TGTGCCAGCATCTCACGGGCGGGGGGAGGGGTAGATACGCAGTATTTT
CDR3aa: CASISRAGGGVDTQYF

abundance: many
d_gene: .
j_gene: TRBJ1-5
v_gene: TRBV5-1
CDR3nt: TGCGCCAGCAGATCGGGACCTTTGGGAGGTCAGCCCCAGCATTTT
CDR3aa: CASRSGPLGGQPQHF

abundance: .
d_gene: .
j_gene: TRBJ2-1
v_gene: TRBV19
CDR3nt: TGTGCCAGTAAGGATATTGGGGGACACCGCTTCTATGAGCAGTTCTTC
CDR3aa: CASKDIGGHRFYEQFF

abundance: few
d_gene: .
j_gene: TRBJ1-1
v_gene: TRBV12-3/TRBV12-4
CDR3nt: TGTGCCAGCAGTTTTGGGGGCGTTGAAGCTTTCTTT
CDR3aa: CASSFGGVEAFF

abundance: .
d_gene: .
j_gene: TRBJ1-2
v_gene: TRBV5-6
CDR3nt: TGTGCCAGCAGCTTAGCGACCACATTTGGAGGCTACACCTTC
CDR3aa: CASSLATTFGGYTF

abundance: .
d_gene: TRBD1
j_gene: TRBJ1-1
v_gene: TRBV10-1
CDR3nt: TGCGCCAGCAGTGCCTGGACAGGCTTAGGTACCGCTGAAGCTTTCTTT
CDR3aa: CASSAWTGLGTAEAFF

abundance: .
d_gene: .
j_gene: TRBJ2-5
v_gene: TRBV10-1
CDR3nt: TGCGCCAGCAGGCCAATAAATCGTCAGGGGCGCGGAGAGACCCAGTACTTC
CDR3aa: CASRPINRQGRGETQYF

abundance: .
d_gene: .
j_gene: TRBJ2-3
v_gene: TRBV19
CDR3nt: TGTGCCAGTAGTATAACGGACAGCGCTACAGATACGCAACATTTT
CDR3aa: CASSITDSATDTQHF

abundance: .
d_gene: .
j_gene: TRBJ2-1
v_gene: TRBV5-1
CDR3nt: TGCGCCAGCAGGACATGGGGTGAGCAGTTCTTC
CDR3aa: CASRTWGEQFF

abundance: many
d_gene: .
j_gene: TRBJ1-5
v_gene: TRBV19
CDR3nt: TGTGCCAGTAGGGATTGGGCAGATCAGCCCCAGCATTTT
CDR3aa: CASRDWADQPQHF

abundance: .
d_gene: .
j_gene: TRBJ2-7
v_gene: TRBV19
CDR3nt: TGTGCCAGTAATTGGGGGTCCTACGAGCAGTACTTC
CDR3aa: CASNWGSYEQYF

abundance: .
d_gene: .
j_gene: TRBJ2-7
v_gene: TRBV20-1
CDR3nt: TGCAGTGCTAGAGGCCCAGGAGACTACGAGCAGTACTTC
CDR3aa: CSARGPGDYEQYF

abundance: few
d_gene: .
j_gene: TRBJ1-5
v_gene: TRBV7-2
CDR3nt: TGTGCCAGCAGCCCAAGTGCGGGTCAGCCCCAGCATTTT
CDR3aa: CASSPSAGQPQHF

abundance: few
d_gene: TRBD1
j_gene: TRBJ1-6
v_gene: TRBV19
CDR3nt: TGTGCCAGTGGAGACAGGGGTAATTCACCCCTCCACTTT
CDR3aa: CASGDRGNSPLHF

abundance: many
d_gene: TRBD1
j_gene: TRBJ1-1
v_gene: TRBV5-1
CDR3nt: TGCGCCAGCAAACCACCGGGACAGGGTTCTTCTGATACTGAAGCTTTCTTT
CDR3aa: CASKPPGQGSSDTEAFF

abundance: many
d_gene: .
j_gene: TRBJ2-1
v_gene: TRBV2
CDR3nt: TGTGCCAGCACCTTCCATGACAGAGGCTACAATGAGCAGTTCTTC
CDR3aa: CASTFHDRGYNEQFF

abundance: many
d_gene: TRBD1
j_gene: TRBJ2-1
v_gene: TRBV19
CDR3nt: TGTGCCAGTAGTATAGTCTATGCGGGACAGGCCTACAATGAGCAGTTCTTC
CDR3aa: CASSIVYAGQAYNEQFF

abundance: few
d_gene: .
j_gene: TRBJ1-2
v_gene: TRBV24-1
CDR3nt: TGTGCCACCAGTGCGGGGATTATTGGCTACACCTTC
CDR3aa: CATSAGIIGYTF

abundance: .
d_gene: .
j_gene: TRBJ1-3
v_gene: TRBV18
CDR3nt: TGTGCCAGCTCTCCTACGGAGGCAGCTGGAAACACCATATATTTT
CDR3aa: CASSPTEAAGNTIYF

abundance: many
d_gene: TRBD1
j_gene: TRBJ2-7
v_gene: TRBV5-1
CDR3nt: TGCGCCAGCAGCCTGACAGGGGCCAAGCAGGGCGAGCAGTACTTC
CDR3aa: CASSLTGAKQGEQYF

abundance: once
d_gene: .
j_gene: TRBJ2-3
v_gene: TRBV7-6
CDR3nt: TGTGCCAGCAGCTTAACAGGGATCCCAGATACGCAGTATTTT
CDR3aa: CASSLTGIPDTQYF

abundance: .
d_gene: .
j_gene: TRBJ2-7
v_gene: TRBV5-6
CDR3nt: TGTGCTAGTGACCCGGGGACCTACGAGCAGTACTTC
CDR3aa: CASDPGTYEQYF

abundance: .
d_gene: .
j_gene: TRBJ2-2
v_gene: TRBV12-3/TRBV12-4
CDR3nt: TGTGCCAGCAGTCCCCCCGGGCTCGGGTCCGGGGAGCTGTTTTTT
CDR3aa: CASSPPGLGSGELFF

abundance: .
d_gene: .
j_gene: TRBJ2-7
v_gene: TRBV2
CDR3nt: TGTGCCAGCAGCGGCTTTACGATTGACGAGCAGTACTTC
CDR3aa: CASSGFTIDEQYF

abundance: many
d_gene: TRBD1
j_gene: TRBJ2-2
v_gene: TRBV9
CDR3nt: TGTGCCAGCAGCGTCCACCGGGACAGGGGATCCACCGGGGAGCTGTTTTTT
CDR3aa: CASSVHRDRGSTGELFF

abundance: .
d_gene: TRBD1
j_gene: TRBJ1-6
v_gene: TRBV2
CDR3nt: TGTGCCGGGAGGACAGGGGGCGATTATTCACCCCTCCACTTT
CDR3aa: CAGRTGGDYSPLHF

abundance: .
d_gene: .
j_gene: TRBJ1-1
v_gene: TRBV29-1
CDR3nt: TGCAGCGTTGAAGGACACAGGAACACTGAAGCTTTCTTT
CDR3aa: CSVEGHRNTEAFF

abundance: many
d_gene: TRBD2
j_gene: TRBJ2-7
v_gene: TRBV6-5
CDR3nt: TGTGCCAGCAGTTACTCCCTAGCGGGGATCAACGAGCAGTACTTC
CDR3aa: CASSYSLAGINEQYF

abundance: .
d_gene: TRBD2
j_gene: TRBJ2-1
v_gene: TRBV4-1
CDR3nt: TGCGCCAGCAGCCGAGAGCGATCGCGGGAGGGCGGGGGGAATGAGCAGTTCTTC
CDR3aa: CASSRERSREGGGNEQFF

abundance: many
d_gene: .
j_gene: TRBJ2-7
v_gene: TRBV12-3/TRBV12-4
CDR3nt: TGTGCCAGCAGTTTTGGCATGAGAGCGTCCGAGCAGTACTTC
CDR3aa: CASSFGMRASEQYF

abundance: .
d_gene: .
j_gene: TRBJ1-2
v_gene: TRBV7-8
CDR3nt: TGTGCCAGCAGCTTCCGCCGGATCTATGGCTACACCTTC
CDR3aa: CASSFRRIYGYTF

abundance: .
d_gene: .
j_gene: TRBJ1-1
v_gene: TRBV19
CDR3nt: TGTGCCAGTACTCCGACACTACCCAACACTGAAGCTTTCTTT
CDR3aa: CASTPTLPNTEAFF

abundance: many
d_gene: TRBD2
j_gene: TRBJ2-1
v_gene: TRBV5-6
CDR3nt: TGTGCCAGCAGATCGGGGGGGAGCTCCTACAATGAGCAGTTCTTC
CDR3aa: CASRSGGSSYNEQFF

abundance: .
d_gene: .
j_gene: TRBJ2-7
v_gene: TRBV20-1
CDR3nt: TGCAGTGGATTCGGGGGCGCAAGCTCCTACGAGCAGTACTTC
CDR3aa: CSGFGGASSYEQYF

abundance: .
d_gene: .
j_gene: TRBJ2-7
v_gene: TRBV7-3
CDR3nt: TGTGCCAGCAGCGTGGGACCCCGTCCCCTCGAGCAGTACTTC
CDR3aa: CASSVGPRPLEQYF

abundance: many
d_gene: TRBD2
j_gene: TRBJ2-3
v_gene: TRBV2
CDR3nt: TGTGCCAGCAGTCTATGGACTAGCTCTGTTTCAGATACGCAGTATTTT
CDR3aa: CASSLWTSSVSDTQYF

abundance: .
d_gene: .
j_gene: TRBJ2-5
v_gene: TRBV2
CDR3nt: TGTGCCAGCAGTGAACTAGCGGAGACCCAGTACTTC
CDR3aa: CASSELAETQYF

abundance: many
d_gene: TRBD1
j_gene: TRBJ2-6
v_gene: TRBV7-9
CDR3nt: TGTGCCAGCAGCCCTAGGACAGGTTGGAACTCTGGGGCCAACGTCCTGACTTTC
CDR3aa: CASSPRTGWNSGANVLTF